This record covers a single TCR beta chain. Its antigen remains unidentified. V dropped 5 bases and J dropped 2; count of bases not matched to a gene: 11. CDR1 and CDR2 (germline): SEHNR, FQNEAQ (reference sequence). CDR3 size: 18 residues. The data stem from a study of cytomegalovirus exposure and HLA in healthy donors. Study findings and constraints: Analyzed later, most CMV-associated TCR beta chains appeared HLA-restricted.

PCR involved 60 Vbeta and 13 Jbeta primers. The repertoire was sequenced with immunoSEQ multiplex PCR; TCRdb's copy has only in-frame clones and lacks some. The table has 150,000 to 200,000 clones, 80% seen once; the top ten hold approximately 6.7%. The TCR originated in a man aged 25-40 years in good health and CMV-seropositive. The gene calls are TRBV7-9 and TRBJ2-1; 11 bases map to TRBD2. Sequenced input: PBMCs. The DNA of the CDR3 is TGTGCCAGCAGCCCCGGGACTAGCGGAGATGAGGCCTACAATGAGCAGTTCTTC. Its protein is CASSPGTSGDEAYNEQFF.